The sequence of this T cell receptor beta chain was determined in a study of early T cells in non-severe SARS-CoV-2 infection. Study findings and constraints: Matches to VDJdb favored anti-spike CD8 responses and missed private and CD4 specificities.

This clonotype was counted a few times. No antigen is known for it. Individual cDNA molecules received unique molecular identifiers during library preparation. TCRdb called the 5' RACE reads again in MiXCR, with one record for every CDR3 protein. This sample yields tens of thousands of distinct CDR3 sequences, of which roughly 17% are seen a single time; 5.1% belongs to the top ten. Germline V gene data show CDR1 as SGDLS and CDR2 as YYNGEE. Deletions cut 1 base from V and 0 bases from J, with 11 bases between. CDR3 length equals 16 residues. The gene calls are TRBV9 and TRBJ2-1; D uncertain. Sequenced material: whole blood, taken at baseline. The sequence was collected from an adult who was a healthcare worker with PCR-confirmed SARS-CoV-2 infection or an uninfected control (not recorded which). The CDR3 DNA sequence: TGTGCCAGCAGCGTAACCGTTTCAAACTCCTACAATGAGCAGTTCTTC. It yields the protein CASSVTVSNSYNEQFF.